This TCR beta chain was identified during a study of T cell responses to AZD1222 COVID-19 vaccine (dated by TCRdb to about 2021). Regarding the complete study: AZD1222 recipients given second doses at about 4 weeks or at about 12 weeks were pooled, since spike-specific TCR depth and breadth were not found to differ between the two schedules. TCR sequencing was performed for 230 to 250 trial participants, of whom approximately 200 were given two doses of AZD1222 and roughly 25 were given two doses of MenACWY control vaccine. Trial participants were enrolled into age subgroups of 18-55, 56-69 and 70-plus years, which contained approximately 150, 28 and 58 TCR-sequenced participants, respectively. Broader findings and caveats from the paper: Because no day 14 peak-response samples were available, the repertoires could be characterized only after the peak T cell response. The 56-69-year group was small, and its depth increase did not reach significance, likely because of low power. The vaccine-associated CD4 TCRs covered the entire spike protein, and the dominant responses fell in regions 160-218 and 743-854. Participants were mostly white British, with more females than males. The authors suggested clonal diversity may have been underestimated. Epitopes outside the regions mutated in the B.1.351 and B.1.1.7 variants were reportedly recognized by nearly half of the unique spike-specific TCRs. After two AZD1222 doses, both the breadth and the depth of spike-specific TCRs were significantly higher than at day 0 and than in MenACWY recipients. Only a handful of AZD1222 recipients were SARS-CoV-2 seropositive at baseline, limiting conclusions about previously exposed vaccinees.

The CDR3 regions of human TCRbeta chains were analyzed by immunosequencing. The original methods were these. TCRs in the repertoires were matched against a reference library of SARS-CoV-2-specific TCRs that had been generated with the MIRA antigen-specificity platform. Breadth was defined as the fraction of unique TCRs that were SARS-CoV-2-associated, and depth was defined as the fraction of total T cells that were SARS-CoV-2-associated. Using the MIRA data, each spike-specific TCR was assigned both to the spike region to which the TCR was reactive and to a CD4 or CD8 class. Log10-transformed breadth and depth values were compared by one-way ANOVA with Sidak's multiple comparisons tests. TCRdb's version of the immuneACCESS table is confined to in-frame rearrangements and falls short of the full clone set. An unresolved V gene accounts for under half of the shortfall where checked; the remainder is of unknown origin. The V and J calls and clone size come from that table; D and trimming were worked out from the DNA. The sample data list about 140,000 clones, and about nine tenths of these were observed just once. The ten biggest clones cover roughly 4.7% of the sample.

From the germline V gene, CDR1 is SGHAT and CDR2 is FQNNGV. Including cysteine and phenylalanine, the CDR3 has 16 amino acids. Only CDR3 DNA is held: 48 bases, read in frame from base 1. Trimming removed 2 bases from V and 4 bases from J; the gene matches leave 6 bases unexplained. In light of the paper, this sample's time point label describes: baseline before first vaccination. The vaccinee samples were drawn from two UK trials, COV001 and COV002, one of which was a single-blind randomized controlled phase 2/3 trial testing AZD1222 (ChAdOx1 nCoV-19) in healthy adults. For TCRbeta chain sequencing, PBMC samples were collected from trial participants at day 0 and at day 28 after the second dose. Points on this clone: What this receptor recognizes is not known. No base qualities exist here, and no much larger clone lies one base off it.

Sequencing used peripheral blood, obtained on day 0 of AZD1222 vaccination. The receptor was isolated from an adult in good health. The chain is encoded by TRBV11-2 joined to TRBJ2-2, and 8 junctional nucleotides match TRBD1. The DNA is TGTGCCAGCAGCTTAACAGGGGGGCTGGTCACCGGGGAGCTGTTTTTT. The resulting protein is CASSLTGGLVTGELFF.